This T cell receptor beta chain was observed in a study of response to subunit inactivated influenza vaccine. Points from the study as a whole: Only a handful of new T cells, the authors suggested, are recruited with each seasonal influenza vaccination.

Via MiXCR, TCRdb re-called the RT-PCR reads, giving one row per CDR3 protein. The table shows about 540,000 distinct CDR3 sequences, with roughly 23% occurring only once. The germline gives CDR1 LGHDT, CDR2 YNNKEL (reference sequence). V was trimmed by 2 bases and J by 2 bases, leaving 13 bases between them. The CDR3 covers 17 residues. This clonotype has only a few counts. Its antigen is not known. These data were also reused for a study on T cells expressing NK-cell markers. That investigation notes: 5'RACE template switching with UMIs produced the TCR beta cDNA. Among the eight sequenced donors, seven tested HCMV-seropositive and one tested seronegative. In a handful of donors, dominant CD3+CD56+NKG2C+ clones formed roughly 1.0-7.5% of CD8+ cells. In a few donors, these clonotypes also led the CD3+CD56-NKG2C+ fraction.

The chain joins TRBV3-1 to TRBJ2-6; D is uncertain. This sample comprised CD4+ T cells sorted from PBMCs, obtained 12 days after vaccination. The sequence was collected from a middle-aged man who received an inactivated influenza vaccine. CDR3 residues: CASSQSPGIAGANVLTF. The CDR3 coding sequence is TGTGCCAGCAGCCAAAGTCCAGGTATCGCTGGGGCCAACGTCCTGACTTTC.